The 22 T cell receptor beta chains below were found in one sample sequenced in a study of shared clonotypes between healthy human individuals (dated by TCRdb to about 2020). Libraries were prepared through the immunoSEQ multiplex PCR assay. TCRdb obtained this table from immuneACCESS and retained in-frame rearrangements with V and J assigned. These tables miss some clones; where compared with another copy, unresolved V genes account for less than half of the shortfall, and the remainder is unexplained. The sample data list about 690,000 clones, and roughly 88% of these were observed just once. 30% to 40% of the sample is taken by the ten largest. What was sequenced was memory CD8+ T cells from PBMCs. The cell subset or site tag for this specimen amounts to: CD45RO+ cells pooled with CCR7-negative TemRA cells. Receptors were obtained from a man between 18 and 35 years old in good health. Some clones in this sample may be carry-over from other donors' samples.

This clone was found a few times. The chain links TRBV6-4 to TRBJ2-2, with a weak D call TRBD2 (6 bases). The CDR3 is 13 residues long. The V gene's germline CDR1 is MRHNA and CDR2 SNTAGT. Trimming removed 5 bases at V and 4 bases at J, with 8 bases between. The CDR3 region is CASSPEGTGELFF. The CDR3, as DNA: TGTGCCAGCAGTCCGGAGGGCACCGGGGAGCTGTTTTTT.

The rearrangement links TRBV29-1 to TRBJ2-7; D gene ambiguous. Deletions cut 6 bases from V and 7 bases from J, with 16 bases between. The CDR3 has 12 amino acids. Germline CDR1 SQVTM, CDR2 ANQGSEA. The CDR3 loop reads CSVVTAALEQYF. As DNA, the CDR3 is TGCAGCGTCGTTACCGCCGCATTGGAGCAGTACTTC.

This sequence joins TRBV25-1 and TRBJ1-1; possibly TRBD1 for D (5 bases). The CDR3 is 15 residues long. Trimming took 2 bases from V and 4 from J, leaving 14 bases between them. The germline V gene has CDR1 MGHDK and CDR2 SYGVNS. The CDR3 protein is CASSEVGDGGTEAFF. The CDR3 DNA follows: TGTGCCAGCAGTGAAGTCGGGGATGGGGGCACTGAAGCTTTCTTT. The full variable domain, with the rest looked up from reference TRBV25-1 and TRBJ1-1, is EADIYQTPRYLVIGTGKKITLECSQTMGHDKMYWYQQDPGMELHLIHYSYGVNSTEKGDLSSESTVSRIRTEHFPLTLESARPSHTSQYLCASSEVGDGGTEAFFGQGTRLTVV.

The chain combines TRBV9 with TRBJ2-7; 9 bases are a match to TRBD2. CDR3 size: 15 residues. Germline V CDR1 and CDR2: SGDLS, YYNGEE. J gave up 4 bases and V 0 bases, and 5 bases lay outside the gene matches. CDR3: CASSVASGRSYEQYF. As DNA, the CDR3 is TGTGCCAGCAGCGTAGCCAGCGGGAGGTCGTACGAGCAGTACTTC.

In its sample, this clone was seen once. The chain recombines TRBV19 with TRBJ2-2; 11 nucleotides match TRBD1. CDR3 length: 16 residues. Germline V gene sequence: CDR1 LNHDA, CDR2 SQIVND (reference sequence). The ends lost 6 bases at V and 7 bases at J; junction bases unmatched: 10. In DNA form, the CDR3 reads TGTGCCAGTAGGAATACTGGACAGGGGGCGATCGGGGAGCTGTTTTTT. It specifies CASRNTGQGAIGELFF.

The chain recombines TRBV25-1 with TRBJ2-5, with 10 positions matching TRBD2. Trimming took 7 bases from V and 2 from J; bases not matched to a gene: 7. Germline loops: CDR1 MGHDK, CDR2 SYGVNS. This CDR3 is built from 15 residues. CDR3 coding DNA: TGTGCCAGCATAGGGCTAGCGGGAGTACAAGAGACCCAGTACTTC. Translation gives CASIGLAGVQETQYF.

This rearrangement joins TRBV2 to TRBJ2-3, with a weak D call TRBD1 (6 bases). The V and J ends lost 10 bases and 0 bases respectively, with 14 bases between them. The CDR3 consists of 14 residues. Germline V gene sequence: CDR1 SNHLY, CDR2 FYNNEI. Written as DNA, the CDR3 is TGTGCCACCCCAGGGGTTAGAAGCACAGATACGCAGTATTTT. The encoded protein is CATPGVRSTDTQYF.

The chain uses TRBV11-2 and TRBJ2-7, with TRBD1 matching 8 bases. The CDR3 totals 12 residues. J was trimmed by 4 bases and V by 6 bases; bases with no gene match: 2. Germline V gene lookup returns CDR1 SGHAT and CDR2 FQNNGV. The CDR3 here is CASSWDRYEQYF. The CDR3 nucleotides are TGTGCCAGCAGTTGGGACAGGTACGAGCAGTACTTC.

The gene calls are TRBV4-1 and TRBJ2-5, with 7 bases aligning to TRBD2. TRBJ2-7 explains the end of the DNA better; the J call may be wrong. Germline loops: CDR1 MGHRA, CDR2 YSYEKL. CDR3 length: 15 residues. CDR3 sequence (DNA): TGCGCCAGCAGCCAAGGGGCGGGAGTCAACTACGAGCAGTACTTC. It translates to CASSQGAGVNYEQYF.

The CDR3 loop reads CAWEYGTDEKLFF. The DNA for the CDR3 is TGTGCCTGGGAGTACGGAACGGATGAAAAACTGTTTTTT. This chain uses TRBV30 with TRBJ1-4, with D unclear. Germline V CDR1 and CDR2: GTSNPN, SVGIG (reference sequence). Trimming pared 5 bases from V and 6 bases from J, leaving 13 bases between. This CDR3 comprises 13 residues. Full variable domain (outside the CDR3, taken from reference TRBV30 and TRBJ1-4): SQTIHQWPATLVQPVGSPLSLECTVEGTSNPNLYWYRQAAGRGLQLLFYSVGIGQISSEVPQNLSASRPQDRQFILSSKKLLLSDSGFYLCAWEYGTDEKLFFGSGTQLSVL.

V usage is TRBV15 and J usage is TRBJ1-2; possible D gene TRBD1, 6 bases. Germline CDR1 reads LNHNV; CDR2 reads YYDKDF (reference sequence). This CDR3 is 17 amino acids long. V gave up 5 bases and J gave up 2 bases, with 21 bases separating them. The CDR3 reads CATSGGKGGMLNYGYTF. The CDR3 DNA reads TGTGCCACCAGCGGAGGAAAAGGGGGAATGTTAAACTATGGCTACACCTTC.

This chain links TRBV4-3 with TRBJ1-1; D is uncertain. The CDR3 length is 14 residues. The V gene's germline CDR1 is LGHNA and CDR2 YSLEER. The germline V and J ends were trimmed by 4 bases and 0 bases, with 9 bases remaining between them. The DNA of the CDR3 is TGCGCCAGCAGCCCCTCATTACTGAACACTGAAGCTTTCTTT. Protein: CASSPSLLNTEAFF.

This rearrangement joins TRBV6-1 to TRBJ1-5; unclear D gene. Germline CDR1 and CDR2: MNHNS and SASEGT. The CDR3 extends over 14 amino acids. CDR3 sequence: CVVGRHPSNQPQHF. CDR3 sequence (DNA): TGTGTGGTAGGTCGGCATCCTAGCAATCAGCCCCAGCATTTT.

For the CDR3, the DNA is TGCGCCAGCAGCCAAGATTCTTACCCAGGGATTTTCGCTGAAGCTTTCTTT. Translation: CASSQDSYPGIFAEAFF. This rearrangement joins TRBV4-1 to TRBJ1-1, with D possibly matching TRBD1 (5 bases). The CDR3 is 17 residues long. Germline loops: CDR1 MGHRA, CDR2 YSYEKL. The V and J ends lost 0 bases and 6 bases respectively, with 20 bases between them.

The chain combines TRBV5-1 with TRBJ1-2; unclear D gene. Germline loops: CDR1 SGHRS, CDR2 YFSETQ. This CDR3 comprises 15 residues. Trimming pared 4 bases from V and 1 base from J, leaving 14 bases between. Here the CDR3 reads CASSATSRGNYGYTF. The CDR3 nucleotides read TGCGCCAGCAGCGCCACATCTCGGGGTAACTATGGCTACACCTTC. Full variable domain (remainder filled in from reference TRBV5-1 and TRBJ1-2): KAGVTQTPRYLIKTRGQQVTLSCSPISGHRSVSWYQQTPGQGLQFLFEYFSETQRNKGNFPGRFSGRQFSNSRSEMNVSTLELGDSALYLCASSATSRGNYGYTFGSGTRLTVV.

The chain carries TRBV9 and TRBJ2-7; 14 bases are shared with TRBD2. CDR1 is SGDLS, CDR2 YYNGEE, per germline. There are 14 residues in the CDR3. V shed 3 bases and J 9 bases; nucleotides not matched to a gene: 5. This CDR3 is CASSEGLAGVGQYF. As DNA, the CDR3 is TGTGCCAGCAGCGAGGGACTAGCGGGAGTTGGGCAGTACTTC.

In the case of this clone: The same CDR3 arises from other DNA sequences in this sample as well. DNA for the CDR3: TGTGCCAGCAGCTTGACAGGGAGGTCCTACGAGCAGTACTTC. Protein sequence: CASSLTGRSYEQYF. The chain links TRBV7-3 to TRBJ2-7, with a possible D match to TRBD1 (7 bases). This CDR3 spans 14 amino acids. Per the germline V gene, CDR1 is SGHTA and CDR2 is FQGTGA. V was shortened by 3 bases and J by 1 base, with 10 bases between the two germline ends.

In regard to this clone: Other DNA variants within this sample encode the same CDR3. The chain recombines TRBV9 with TRBJ2-2, with D perhaps TRBD2 (5 bases). The germline V and J ends were trimmed by 2 bases and 0 bases, with 8 bases remaining between them. CDR3 length: 15 residues. Germline V lookup: CDR1 SGDLS, CDR2 YYNGEE. The DNA of the CDR3 is TGTGCCAGCAGCGTCGCCGGGACGAACACCGGGGAGCTGTTTTTT. This translates into CASSVAGTNTGELFF.

The gene calls are TRBV9 and TRBJ1-2, with 7 bases aligning to TRBD1. The trim removed 4 bases at V and 3 bases at J, leaving 9 bases unmatched. The CDR3 sequence is 15 residues long. CDR1 SGDLS and CDR2 YYNGEE come from the germline V gene. In DNA form, the CDR3 reads TGTGCCAGCAGCACCCGACAGGGCGGGGACTATGGCTACACCTTC. Its protein product is CASSTRQGGDYGYTF. The complete variable domain, with remaining parts taken from reference TRBV9 and TRBJ1-2, reads DSGVTQTPKHLITATGQRVTLRCSPRSGDLSVYWYQQSLDQGLQFLIQYYNGEERAKGNILERFSAQQFPDLHSELNLSSLELGDSALYFCASSTRQGGDYGYTFGSGTRLTVV.

The chain carries TRBV4-3 and TRBJ2-7; D unresolved. V dropped 0 bases and J dropped 0 bases, with 6 bases sitting between them. This CDR3 region has 14 residues. Germline values: CDR1 LGHNA, CDR2 YSLEER. CDR3 sequence: CASSQDRPSYEQYF. The CDR3 region has the DNA TGCGCCAGCAGCCAAGATAGACCCTCCTACGAGCAGTACTTC.

The chain carries TRBV7-9 and TRBJ2-2; D is undetermined. From germline, CDR1 is SEHNR and CDR2 FQNEAQ (reference sequence). This CDR3 has 17 amino acids. V gave up 5 bases and J gave up 0 bases, with 16 bases separating them. CDR3 nucleotides: TGTGCCAGCAGCCCCCTACCCCCACTAACGAACACCGGGGAGCTGTTTTTT. Encoded protein: CASSPLPPLTNTGELFF.

On this clone itself: The sample contains more than one DNA sequence encoding this CDR3. The CDR3 is CASSLQGATEAFF. The CDR3, as DNA: TGTGCCAGCAGTCTACAGGGGGCGACTGAAGCTTTCTTT. This chain connects TRBV27 to TRBJ1-1; 9 bases align to TRBD1. V lost 5 bases, J lost 5 bases, and 3 bases stayed unmatched. From germline, CDR1 is MNHEY and CDR2 SMNVEV (reference sequence). The CDR3 is 13 amino acids.